Here is one T cell receptor beta chain with its context. Its antigen is as yet unknown. This record comes from a study of OX40 agonist ivuxolimab in advanced cancers. Study context: The dose-escalation cohort was around 83% male, with a mean age of about 58 years, ranging about 23 to 79.

Overall study results and limits: CD8+ T cells were the subset that, on average, had more expanded clones than CD4+. Expanded peripheral T cells had an undetermined antigen specificity.

Patients were excluded for autoimmune disease history or systemic immunosuppression. Clones were sequenced by immunoSEQ multiplex PCR, and TCRdb holds only the in-frame ones, with some missing. The sample carries approximately 61,000 clones, over 70% recorded once. The CDR3 is 12 amino acids. V lost 2 bases, J lost 9 bases, and 9 bases lay in between. Germline V gives CDR1 KGHSH, CDR2 LQKENI. The chain has TRBV18 and TRBJ2-3, with D hard to call. Sequencing was performed on CD4+ or CD8+ T cells sorted from blood, taken in a trial of the OX40 agonist ivuxolimab. The origin of this receptor is an adult with an advanced solid tumor such as melanoma, head and neck, liver or kidney cancer. The CDR3 is CASSPLANTQYF. For the CDR3, the DNA is TGTGCCAGCTCACCATTGGCTAACACGCAGTATTTT.